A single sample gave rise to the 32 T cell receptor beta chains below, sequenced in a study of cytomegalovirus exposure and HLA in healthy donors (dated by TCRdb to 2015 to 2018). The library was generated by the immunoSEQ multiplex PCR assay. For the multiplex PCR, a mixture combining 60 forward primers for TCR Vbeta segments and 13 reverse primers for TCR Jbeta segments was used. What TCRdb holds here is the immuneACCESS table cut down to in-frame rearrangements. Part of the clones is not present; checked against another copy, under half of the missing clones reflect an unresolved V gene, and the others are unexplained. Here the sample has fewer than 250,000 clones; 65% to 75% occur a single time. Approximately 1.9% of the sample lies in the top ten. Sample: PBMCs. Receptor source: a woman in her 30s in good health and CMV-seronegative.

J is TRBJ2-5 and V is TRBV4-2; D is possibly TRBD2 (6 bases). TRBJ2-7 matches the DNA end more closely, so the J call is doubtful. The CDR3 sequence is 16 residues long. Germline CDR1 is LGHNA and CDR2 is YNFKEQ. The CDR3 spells CASSQDLGGGFYEQYF. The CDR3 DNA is TGTGCCAGCAGCCAAGATCTCGGGGGAGGTTTCTACGAGCAGTACTTC.

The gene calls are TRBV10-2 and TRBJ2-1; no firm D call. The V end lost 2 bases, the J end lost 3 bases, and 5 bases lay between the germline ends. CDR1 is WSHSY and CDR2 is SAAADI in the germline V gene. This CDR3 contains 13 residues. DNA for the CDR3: TGCGCCAGCAGTGAGACAGACTACAATGAGCAGTTCTTC. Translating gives CASSETDYNEQFF.

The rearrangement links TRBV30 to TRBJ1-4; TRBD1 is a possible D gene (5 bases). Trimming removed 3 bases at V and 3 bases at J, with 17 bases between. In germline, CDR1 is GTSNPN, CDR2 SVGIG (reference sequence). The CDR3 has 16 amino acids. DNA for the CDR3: TGTGCCTGGAGCGAATGGGGGAGGGTTCCTAATGAAAAACTGTTTTTT. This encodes CAWSEWGRVPNEKLFF.

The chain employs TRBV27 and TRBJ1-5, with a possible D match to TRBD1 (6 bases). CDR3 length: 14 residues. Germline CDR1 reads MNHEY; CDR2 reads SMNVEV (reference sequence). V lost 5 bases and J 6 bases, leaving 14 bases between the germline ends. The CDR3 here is CASSIQGRSQPQHF. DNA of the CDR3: TGTGCCAGCAGTATTCAGGGGAGAAGTCAGCCCCAGCATTTT.

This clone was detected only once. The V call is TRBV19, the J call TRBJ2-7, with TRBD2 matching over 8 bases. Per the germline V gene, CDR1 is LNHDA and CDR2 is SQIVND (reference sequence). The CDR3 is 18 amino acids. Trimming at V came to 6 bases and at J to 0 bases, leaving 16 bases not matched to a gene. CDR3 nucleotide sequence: TGTGCCAGTAGCAGACAACGAGCGGGGGCAGGGGCCTCCTACGAGCAGTACTTC. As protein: CASSRQRAGAGASYEQYF.

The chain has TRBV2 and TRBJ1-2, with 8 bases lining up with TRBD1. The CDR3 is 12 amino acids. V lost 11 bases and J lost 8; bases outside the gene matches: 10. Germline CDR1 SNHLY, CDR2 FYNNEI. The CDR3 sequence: CAGKTGESGYTF. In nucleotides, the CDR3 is TGTGCCGGAAAGACAGGGGAGAGCGGCTACACCTTC.

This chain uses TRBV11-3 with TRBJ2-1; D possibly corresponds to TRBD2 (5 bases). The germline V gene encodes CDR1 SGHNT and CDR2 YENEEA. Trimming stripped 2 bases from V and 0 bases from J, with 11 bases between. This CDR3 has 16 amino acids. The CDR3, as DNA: TGTGCCAGCAGCTTAATGGGAGATGGCTCCTACAATGAGCAGTTCTTC. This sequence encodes CASSLMGDGSYNEQFF.

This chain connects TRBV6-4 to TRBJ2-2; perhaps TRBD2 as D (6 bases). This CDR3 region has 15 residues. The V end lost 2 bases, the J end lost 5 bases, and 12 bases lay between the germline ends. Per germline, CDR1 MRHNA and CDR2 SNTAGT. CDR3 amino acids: CASSDAVGGTGELFF. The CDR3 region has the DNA TGTGCCAGCAGTGACGCCGTCGGGGGAACCGGGGAGCTGTTTTTT.

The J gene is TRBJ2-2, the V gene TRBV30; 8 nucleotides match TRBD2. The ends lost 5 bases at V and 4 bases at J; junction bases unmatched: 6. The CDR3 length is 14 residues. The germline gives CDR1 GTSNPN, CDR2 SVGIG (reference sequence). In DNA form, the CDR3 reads TGTGCCTGGCGTAGCGGGAAGGGCACCGGGGAGCTGTTTTTT. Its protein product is CAWRSGKGTGELFF.

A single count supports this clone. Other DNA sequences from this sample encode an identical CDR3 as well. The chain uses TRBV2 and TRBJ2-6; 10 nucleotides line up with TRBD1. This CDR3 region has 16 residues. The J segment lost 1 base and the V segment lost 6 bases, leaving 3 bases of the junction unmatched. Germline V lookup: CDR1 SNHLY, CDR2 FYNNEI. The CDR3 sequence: CASRGQGTSGANVLTF. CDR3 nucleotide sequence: TGTGCCAGCAGGGGACAGGGGACTTCTGGGGCCAACGTCCTGACTTTC.

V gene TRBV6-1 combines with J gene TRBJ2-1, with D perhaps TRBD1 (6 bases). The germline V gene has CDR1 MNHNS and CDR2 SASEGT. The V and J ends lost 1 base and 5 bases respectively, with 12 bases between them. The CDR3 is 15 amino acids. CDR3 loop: CASSEVRPGDNEQFF. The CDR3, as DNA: TGTGCCAGCAGTGAAGTACGACCAGGGGACAATGAGCAGTTCTTC.

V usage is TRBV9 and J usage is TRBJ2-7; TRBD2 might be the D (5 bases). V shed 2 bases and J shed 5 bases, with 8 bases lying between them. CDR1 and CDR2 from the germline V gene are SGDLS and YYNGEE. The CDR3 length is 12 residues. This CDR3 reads CASSVGENEQYF. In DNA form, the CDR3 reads TGTGCCAGCAGCGTCGGGGAAAACGAGCAGTACTTC.

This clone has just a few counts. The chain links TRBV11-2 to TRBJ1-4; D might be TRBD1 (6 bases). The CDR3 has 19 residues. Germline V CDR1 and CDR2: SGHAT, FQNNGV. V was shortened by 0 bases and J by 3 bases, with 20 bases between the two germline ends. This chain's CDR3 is CASSLDPAPHRVANEKLFF. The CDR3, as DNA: TGTGCCAGCAGCTTAGATCCTGCTCCGCACAGGGTTGCTAATGAAAAACTGTTTTTT.

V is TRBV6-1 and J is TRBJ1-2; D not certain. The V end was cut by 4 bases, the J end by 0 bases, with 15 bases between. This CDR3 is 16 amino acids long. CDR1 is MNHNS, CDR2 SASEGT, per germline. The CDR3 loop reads CASSARFLVPNYGYTF. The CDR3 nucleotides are TGTGCCAGCAGTGCCCGGTTCCTCGTCCCTAACTATGGCTACACCTTC.

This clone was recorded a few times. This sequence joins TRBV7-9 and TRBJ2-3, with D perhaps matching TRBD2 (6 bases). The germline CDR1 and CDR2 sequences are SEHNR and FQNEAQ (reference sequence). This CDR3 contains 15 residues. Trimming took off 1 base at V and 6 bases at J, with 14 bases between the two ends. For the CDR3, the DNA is TGTGCCAGCAGCTTAGGGACCCCCGCGGGGGATACGCAGTATTTT. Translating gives CASSLGTPAGDTQYF.

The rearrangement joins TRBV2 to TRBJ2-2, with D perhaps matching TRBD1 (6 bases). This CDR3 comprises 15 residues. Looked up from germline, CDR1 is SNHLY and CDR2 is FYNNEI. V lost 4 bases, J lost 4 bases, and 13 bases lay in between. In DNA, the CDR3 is TGTGCCAGCAGTGTCAGGGGCGGTGGCACCGGGGAGCTGTTTTTT. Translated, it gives CASSVRGGGTGELFF.

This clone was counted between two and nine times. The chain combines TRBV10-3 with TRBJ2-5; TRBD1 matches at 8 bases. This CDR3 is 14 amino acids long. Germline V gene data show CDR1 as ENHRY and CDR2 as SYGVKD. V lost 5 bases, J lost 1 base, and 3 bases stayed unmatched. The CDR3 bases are TGTGCCATCAGTAGCACAGGGGGCCAAGAGACCCAGTACTTC. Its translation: CAISSTGGQETQYF.

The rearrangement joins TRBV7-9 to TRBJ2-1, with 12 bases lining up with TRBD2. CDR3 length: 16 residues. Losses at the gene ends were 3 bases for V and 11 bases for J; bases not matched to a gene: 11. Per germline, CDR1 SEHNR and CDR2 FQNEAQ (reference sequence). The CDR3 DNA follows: TGTGCCAGCAGCTTCCCCCGGACTAGCGGGGAGGAGCAGCAGTTCTTC. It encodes CASSFPRTSGEEQQFF.

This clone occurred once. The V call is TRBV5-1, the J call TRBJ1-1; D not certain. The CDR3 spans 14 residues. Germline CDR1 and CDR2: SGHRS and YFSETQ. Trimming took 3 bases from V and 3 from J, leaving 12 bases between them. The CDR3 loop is CASSSGILDTEAFF. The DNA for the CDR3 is TGCGCCAGCAGCTCCGGGATCCTAGACACTGAAGCTTTCTTT.

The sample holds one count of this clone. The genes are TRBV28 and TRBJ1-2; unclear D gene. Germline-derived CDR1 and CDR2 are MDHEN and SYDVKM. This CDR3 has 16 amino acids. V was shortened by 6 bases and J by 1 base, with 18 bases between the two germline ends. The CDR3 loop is CASRRLQLNLNYGYTF. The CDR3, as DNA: TGTGCCAGCAGGAGACTCCAGTTAAACCTTAACTATGGCTACACCTTC.

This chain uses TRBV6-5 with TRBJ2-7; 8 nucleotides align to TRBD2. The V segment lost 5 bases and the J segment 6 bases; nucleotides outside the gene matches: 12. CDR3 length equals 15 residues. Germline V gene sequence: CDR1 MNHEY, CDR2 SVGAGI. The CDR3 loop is CASSPSLAGWAEQYF. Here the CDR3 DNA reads TGTGCCAGCAGTCCTAGCTTAGCGGGATGGGCCGAGCAGTACTTC.

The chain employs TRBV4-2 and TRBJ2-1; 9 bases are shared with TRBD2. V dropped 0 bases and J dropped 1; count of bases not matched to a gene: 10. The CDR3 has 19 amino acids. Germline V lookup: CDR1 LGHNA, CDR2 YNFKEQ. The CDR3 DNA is TGTGCCAGCAGCCAAGACGTTGGCGGGAGGGGGTGGTCCTACAATGAGCAGTTCTTC. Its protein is CASSQDVGGRGWSYNEQFF.

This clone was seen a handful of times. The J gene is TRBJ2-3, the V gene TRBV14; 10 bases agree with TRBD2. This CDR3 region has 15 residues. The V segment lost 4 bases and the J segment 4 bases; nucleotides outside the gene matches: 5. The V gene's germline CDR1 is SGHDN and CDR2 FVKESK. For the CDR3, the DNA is TGTGCCAGCAGCCTTCTAGCGGGGGCTGCAGATACGCAGTATTTT. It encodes CASSLLAGAADTQYF.

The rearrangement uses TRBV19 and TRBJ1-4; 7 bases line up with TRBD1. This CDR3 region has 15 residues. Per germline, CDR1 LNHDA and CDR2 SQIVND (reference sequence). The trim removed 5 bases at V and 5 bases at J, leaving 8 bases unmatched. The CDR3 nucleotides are TGTGCCAGTAGTTCGGAGTCAGGGGGAAATGAAAAACTGTTTTTT. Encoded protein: CASSSESGGNEKLFF.

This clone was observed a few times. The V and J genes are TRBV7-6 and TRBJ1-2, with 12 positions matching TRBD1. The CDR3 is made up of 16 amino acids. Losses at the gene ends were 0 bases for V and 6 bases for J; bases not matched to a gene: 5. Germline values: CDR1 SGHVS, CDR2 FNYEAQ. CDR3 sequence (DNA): TGTGCCAGCAGCTTAGCTGGGGGACAGGGGGCAGATGGCTACACCTTC. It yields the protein CASSLAGGQGADGYTF.

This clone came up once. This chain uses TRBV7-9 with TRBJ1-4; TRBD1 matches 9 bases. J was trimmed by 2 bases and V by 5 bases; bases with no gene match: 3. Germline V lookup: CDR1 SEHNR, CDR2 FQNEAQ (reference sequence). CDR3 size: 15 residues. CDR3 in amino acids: CASSIGQGTNEKLFF. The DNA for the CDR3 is TGTGCCAGCAGCATCGGACAGGGGACTAATGAAAAACTGTTTTTT.

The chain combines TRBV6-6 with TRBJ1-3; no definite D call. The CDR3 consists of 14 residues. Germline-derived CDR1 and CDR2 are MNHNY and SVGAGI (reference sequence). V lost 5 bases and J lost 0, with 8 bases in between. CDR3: CASSLRGSGNTIYF. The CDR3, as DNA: TGTGCCAGCAGTCTCCGGGGCTCTGGAAACACCATATATTTT.

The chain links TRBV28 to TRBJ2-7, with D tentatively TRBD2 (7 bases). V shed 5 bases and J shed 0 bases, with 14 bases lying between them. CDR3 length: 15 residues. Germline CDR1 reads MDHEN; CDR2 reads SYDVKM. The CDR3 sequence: CASSPRGASSYEQYF. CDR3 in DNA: TGTGCCAGCAGTCCTCGGGGGGCTTCCTCCTACGAGCAGTACTTC.

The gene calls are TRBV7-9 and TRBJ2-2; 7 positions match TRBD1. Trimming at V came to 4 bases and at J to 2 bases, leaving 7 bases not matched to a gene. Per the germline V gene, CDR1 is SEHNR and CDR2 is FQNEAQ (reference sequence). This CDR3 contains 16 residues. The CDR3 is CASSSSGTANTGELFF. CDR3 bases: TGTGCCAGCAGCTCCTCCGGGACAGCTAACACCGGGGAGCTGTTTTTT.

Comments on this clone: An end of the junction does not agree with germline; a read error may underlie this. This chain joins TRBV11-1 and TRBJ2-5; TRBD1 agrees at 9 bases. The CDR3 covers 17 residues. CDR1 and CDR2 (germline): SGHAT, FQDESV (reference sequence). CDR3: CVSSPQGPGQGQETQYF. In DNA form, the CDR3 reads TGTGTCAGCAGCCCACAAGGCCCGGGACAGGGCCAAGAGACCCAGTACTTC.

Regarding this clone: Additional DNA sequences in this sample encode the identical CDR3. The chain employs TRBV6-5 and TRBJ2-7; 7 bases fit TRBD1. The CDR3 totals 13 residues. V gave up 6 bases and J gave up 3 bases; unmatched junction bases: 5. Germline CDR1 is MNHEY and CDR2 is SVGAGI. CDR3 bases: TGTGCCAGCAGCTACAGGGGTAACTACGAGCAGTACTTC. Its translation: CASSYRGNYEQYF.

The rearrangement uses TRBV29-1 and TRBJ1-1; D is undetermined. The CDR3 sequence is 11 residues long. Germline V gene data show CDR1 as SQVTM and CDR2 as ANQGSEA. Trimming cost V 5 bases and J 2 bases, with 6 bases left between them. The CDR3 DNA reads TGCAGCGTTACAGTTAACACTGAAGCTTTCTTT. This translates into CSVTVNTEAFF. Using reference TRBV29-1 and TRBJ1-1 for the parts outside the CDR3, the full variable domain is SAVISQKPSRDICQRGTSLTIQCQVDSQVTMMFWYRQQPGQSLTLIATANQGSEATYESGFVIDKFPISRPNLTFSTLTVSNMSPEDSSIYLCSVTVNTEAFFGQGTRLTVV.